Included here is one TCR beta chain sequence, with context. Other DNA sequences from this sample encode an identical CDR3 as well. Sequencing was performed with immunoSEQ multiplex PCR; in TCRdb, only in-frame clones are kept and a portion is missing. Among approximately 76,000 clones, 94% were seen once, and the ten largest hold 2.1%. This sample was included in a study of cytomegalovirus exposure and HLA in healthy donors. The CDR3 totals 13 residues. With 6 bases removed from V and 0 bases from J, the gap between germline ends came to 8 bases. Germline-derived CDR1 and CDR2 are SQVTM and ANQGSEA. The sequence was obtained from a woman younger than 35 in good health and CMV-seronegative. Sequenced: PBMCs. V gene TRBV29-1 combines with J gene TRBJ2-2; possible D gene TRBD2, 5 bases. CDR3: CSVADSNTGELFF. The CDR3 coding sequence is TGCAGCGTGGCGGACTCGAACACCGGGGAGCTGTTTTTT.